Each of the 22 T cell receptor beta chains below was sequenced from the same sample in a study of CDR3 diversity in severe acne. Via MiXCR, TCRdb re-called the PCR reads, giving one row per CDR3 protein. The sample yields about 84,000 distinct CDR3 sequences, 45% to 60% seen once. The sample comprised blood. These TCRs come from a male donor in good health, without acne.

This clonotype has only a few counts. The genes are TRBV20-1 and TRBJ2-7, with TRBD2 matching 11 bases. Germline CDR1 reads DFQATT; CDR2 reads SNEGSKA (reference sequence). This CDR3 comprises 15 residues. The V gene end was trimmed by 4 bases and the J gene end by 1 base; junction bases not matched to a gene: 6. The CDR3 spells CSATPGTSGSYEQYF. The CDR3 bases are TGCAGTGCTACCCCCGGGACTAGCGGTTCCTACGAGCAGTACTTC.

The chain employs TRBV18 and TRBJ2-7; TRBD2 might be the D (6 bases). Germline V gene sequence: CDR1 KGHSH, CDR2 LQKENI. V was cut by 1 base and J by 7 bases, with 14 bases left in between. This CDR3 comprises 14 residues. As DNA, the CDR3 is TGTGCCAGCTCACCACGCGGGGTTTACAATGAGCAGTACTTC. Translated, it gives CASSPRGVYNEQYF.

The chain employs TRBV9 and TRBJ2-1, with D perhaps TRBD1 (5 bases). The CDR3 runs to 13 residues. The germline V and J ends were trimmed by 3 bases and 6 bases, with 10 bases remaining between them. CDR1 and CDR2 from the germline V gene are SGDLS and YYNGEE. CDR3 amino acids: CASSADSANEQFF. DNA for the CDR3: TGTGCCAGCAGCGCCGACAGTGCCAATGAGCAGTTCTTC.

CDR3 sequence (DNA): TGTGCCAGCAGCCCCCGCGGGGATACGCAGTATTTT. Translation: CASSPRGDTQYF. The chain links TRBV7-3 to TRBJ2-3; D is possibly TRBD2 (5 bases). From germline, CDR1 is SGHTA and CDR2 FQGTGA. Trimming shortened V by 5 bases and J by 6 bases, and 9 bases separated the two germline ends. The CDR3 is 12 residues long.

Ten or more counts support this clonotype. The chain carries TRBV6-1 and TRBJ1-4, with D unresolved. V lost 4 bases and J 8 bases, leaving 11 bases between the germline ends. CDR3 size: 13 residues. CDR1 and CDR2 (germline): MNHNS, SASEGT. The CDR3 DNA is TGTGCCAGCAGTGTTGAAGGAGGCGAAAAACTGTTTTTT. Translated, it gives CASSVEGGEKLFF.

The table lists this clonotype with a count of one. A much bigger clone sits one base away, suggesting this may be a read error. The final CDR3 position lacks the conserved phenylalanine or tryptophan, pointing to a likely read error. The V and J genes are TRBV25-1 and TRBJ1-5; D uncertain. The CDR3 spans 13 residues. Germline CDR1 and CDR2: MGHDK and SYGVNS. The CDR3 region has the DNA TGTGCCACCAGTCCGTCTGGCAATCAGCCCCAGCATCTT. Translated: CATSPSGNQPQHL.

The gene calls are TRBV20-1 and TRBJ2-5; 10 nucleotides match TRBD1. Germline V gives CDR1 DFQATT, CDR2 SNEGSKA (reference sequence). This CDR3 has 13 residues. CDR3 loop: CIGTGEIQETQYF. In DNA, the CDR3 is TGCATCGGGACAGGGGAAATTCAAGAGACCCAGTACTTC.

CDR3 DNA sequence: TGCGCCAGCAGCCAAGGGACTCGGACAGGGGGTGGTTACGAGCAGTACTTC. Translation gives CASSQGTRTGGGYEQYF. V and J are TRBV4-1 and TRBJ2-7; 10 nucleotides align to TRBD1. CDR1 and CDR2 from the germline V gene are MGHRA and YSYEKL. Trimming at V came to 1 base and at J to 4 bases, leaving 10 bases not matched to a gene. The CDR3 sequence is 17 residues long.

The V and J genes are TRBV9 and TRBJ1-5; D ambiguous. The CDR3 is made up of 13 amino acids. With 1 base removed from V and 7 bases from J, the gap between germline ends came to 9 bases. Germline-derived CDR1 and CDR2 are SGDLS and YYNGEE. The CDR3 nucleotides are TGTGCCAGCAGCGTATCGGGGAGGCAGCCCCAGCATTTT. Protein product: CASSVSGRQPQHF.

This clonotype was detected ten times or more. The gene calls are TRBV19 and TRBJ2-2; D is uncertain. V lost 4 bases to trimming and J lost 1 base, with 7 bases between them. Germline lookup yields CDR1 LNHDA and CDR2 SQIVND (reference sequence). The CDR3 runs to 14 residues. The CDR3 DNA reads TGTGCCAGTAGTAGAAACAGGAACACCGGGGAGCTGTTTTTT. Amino acid sequence: CASSRNRNTGELFF.

This clonotype was found many times. The chain has TRBV6-6 and TRBJ1-2; D unclear. The CDR3 length is 13 residues. Deletions cut 4 bases from V and 2 bases from J, with 8 bases between. Germline V gene data show CDR1 as MNHNY and CDR2 as SVGAGI (reference sequence). CDR3 in DNA: TGTGCCAGCAGTTCGACGGAGAACTATGGCTACACCTTC. Translated, it gives CASSSTENYGYTF.

As DNA, the CDR3 is TGTGCCAGCAGCTCCCCCCTAGCTTCGGCGCAGTATTTT. Amino acids: CASSSPLASAQYF. The chain has TRBV7-2 and TRBJ2-3; D possibly corresponds to TRBD2 (5 bases). Germline V lookup: CDR1 SGHTA, CDR2 FQGNSA. CDR3 size: 13 residues. Trimming left V 4 bases short and J 10 bases short, with 15 bases between.

V gene TRBV2 combines with J gene TRBJ2-7, with 8 bases that match TRBD1. V trimming: 4 bases; J trimming: 3 bases; junction bases outside the gene matches: 2. From germline, CDR1 is SNHLY and CDR2 FYNNEI. There are 13 residues in the CDR3. The CDR3 region has the DNA TGTGCCAGCAGTGGGACAGGGTACTACGAGCAGTACTTC. Its translation is CASSGTGYYEQYF.

This clonotype has ten or more counts. The V call is TRBV15, the J call TRBJ1-5, with D unresolved. Germline CDR1 is LNHNV and CDR2 is YYDKDF (reference sequence). The CDR3 runs 12 residues. The V gene lost 4 bases and the J gene lost 9 bases, with 10 bases spanning the gap. For the CDR3, the DNA is TGTGCCACCAGCATGCCCGGACGGCCCCAGCATTTT. Translating it yields CATSMPGRPQHF.

The chain recombines TRBV24-1 with TRBJ2-7; weak D call: TRBD1 (5 bases). The V and J ends lost 9 bases and 0 bases respectively, with 14 bases between them. The CDR3 extends over 14 amino acids. The V gene's germline CDR1 is KGHDR and CDR2 SFDVKD. In DNA form, the CDR3 reads TGTGCCACCTACCCCTCAGGGCACTCCTACGAGCAGTACTTC. Translating it yields CATYPSGHSYEQYF.

V gene TRBV9 combines with J gene TRBJ2-1, with D possibly TRBD1 on 5 matching bases. Between the trimmed V and J ends, which lost 3 bases and 5 bases, there was a span of 18 bases. CDR3 length: 16 residues. The germline gives CDR1 SGDLS, CDR2 YYNGEE. The CDR3 is CASSADSDRRHNEQFF. DNA of the CDR3: TGTGCCAGCAGCGCCGACAGTGACCGTCGTCACAATGAGCAGTTCTTC.

The V call is TRBV12-5, the J call TRBJ1-6; 7 bases map to TRBD1. The CDR3 loop spans 14 amino acids. Germline V lookup: CDR1 LGHNT, CDR2 FRNRAP. CDR3 sequence reads: CASSLETGISPLHF. The DNA of the CDR3 is TGTGCCAGCAGTTTAGAGACAGGGATATCACCCCTCCACTTT.

J is TRBJ2-5 and V is TRBV3-1; 8 positions agree with TRBD2. V lost 1 base to trimming and J lost 5 bases; unmatched junction nucleotides: 3. The CDR3 length is 14 residues. Germline CDR1 is LGHDT and CDR2 is YNNKEL (reference sequence). In DNA, the CDR3 is TGTGCCAGCAGCCAAGGCGGGAGGCAGGAGACCCAGTACTTC. It specifies CASSQGGRQETQYF.

V and J are TRBV7-9 and TRBJ2-5; D is uncertain. The CDR3 runs to 10 residues. V gave up 7 bases and J gave up 9 bases, with 9 bases separating them. Germline V gives CDR1 SEHNR, CDR2 FQNEAQ (reference sequence). The CDR3 here is CASTPGAQYF. The CDR3 nucleotides are TGTGCCAGCACCCCTGGGGCCCAGTACTTC. The full variable domain, rest sourced from reference TRBV7-9 and TRBJ2-5, is DTGVSQNPRHKITKRGQNVTFRCDPISEHNRLYWYRQTLGQGPEFLTYFQNEAQLEKSRLLSDRFSAERPKGSFSTLEIQRTEQGDSAMYLCASTPGAQYFGPGTRLLVL.

This clonotype was seen many times. This sequence joins TRBV6-4 and TRBJ2-2; 13 nucleotides line up with TRBD2. CDR1 is MRHNA and CDR2 is SNTAGT in the germline V gene. Trimming at V came to 6 bases and at J to 3 bases, leaving 7 bases not matched to a gene. This CDR3 has 17 amino acids. The CDR3 region is CASSGTGLAGDTGELFF. The CDR3 coding sequence is TGTGCCAGCAGCGGGACAGGACTAGCGGGAGACACCGGGGAGCTGTTTTTT.

This clonotype was recorded at least ten times. V is TRBV2 and J is TRBJ1-1; TRBD1 agrees at 7 bases. CDR3 length: 13 amino acids. J was trimmed by 2 bases and V by 6 bases; bases with no gene match: 3. Germline-derived CDR1 and CDR2 are SNHLY and FYNNEI. The CDR3 DNA sequence: TGTGCCAGCAGGACAGGGACCAACACTGAAGCTTTCTTT. It is translated as CASRTGTNTEAFF.

This clonotype was seen many times. The chain couples TRBV6-6 to TRBJ2-3; the match to TRBD1 covers 12 bases. This CDR3 region has 16 residues. Losses at the gene ends were 4 bases for V and 5 bases for J; bases not matched to a gene: 7. Germline CDR1 MNHNY, CDR2 SVGAGI (reference sequence). The CDR3 bases are TGTGCCAGCAGTTCTCGGGACAGGGGGCAGGTAGATACGCAGTATTTT. Translation gives CASSSRDRGQVDTQYF.